Following are 28 T cell receptor beta chains from one sample sequenced in a study of T cell responses to AZD1222 COVID-19 vaccine (dated by TCRdb to about 2021). Library creation used the immunoSEQ multiplex PCR assay. Held by TCRdb, this immuneACCESS table contains in-frame sequences only and omits some clones. Under half of the omission traces to an unresolved V gene where checked; the cause of the rest is unknown. The sample has 150,000 to 200,000 clones on record, 70% to 90% of them singletons. The top ten constitute roughly 4.3% of the sample. The sample's time point label is to be understood as: about 28 days (+/-7) after the second vaccine dose. The treatment or condition label on this specimen signifies: meningococcal conjugate vaccine given as trial control. The specimen was peripheral blood, collected 28 days after the second dose of the MenACWY control vaccine. Source of these receptors: an adult who received the MenACWY meningococcal vaccine as a control.

J is TRBJ2-7 and V is TRBV29-1; possible D gene TRBD1, 5 bases. The CDR3 sequence is 12 residues long. V lost 6 bases, J lost 5 bases, and 14 bases lay in between. Germline-derived CDR1 and CDR2 are SQVTM and ANQGSEA. CDR3 DNA sequence: TGCAGCGTCGCCCGGACACGCGACGAGCAGTACTTC. Translating gives CSVARTRDEQYF.

The chain couples TRBV30 to TRBJ2-5; D is ambiguous. The CDR3 covers 13 residues. Trimming left V 0 bases short and J 4 bases short, with 9 bases between. From germline, CDR1 is GTSNPN and CDR2 SVGIG (reference sequence). Here the CDR3 reads CAWSVGLVETQYF. The CDR3 DNA is TGTGCCTGGAGTGTTGGCCTAGTAGAGACCCAGTACTTC.

The gene calls are TRBV7-2 and TRBJ1-5; possible D gene TRBD1, 6 bases. CDR3 size: 15 residues. Per germline, CDR1 SGHTA and CDR2 FQGNSA. Trimming removed 10 bases from V and 5 bases from J, with 21 bases in between. The CDR3 DNA reads TGTGCCACCATGCAGGAAGGGGGGGGCGATCAGCCCCAGCATTTT. Translating it yields CATMQEGGGDQPQHF.

The genes are TRBV24-1 and TRBJ2-3; the match to TRBD2 covers 13 bases. The germline V gene encodes CDR1 KGHDR and CDR2 SFDVKD. V gave up 4 bases and J gave up 2 bases; unmatched junction bases: 5. The CDR3 has 17 residues. The CDR3 DNA reads TGTGCCACCAGTGAACATGGACTAGCGGGAGACACAGATACGCAGTATTTT. Translated: CATSEHGLAGDTDTQYF.

The CDR3 nucleotides read TGTGCCAGCAGCGTTAGGCTACCTACATATGCAGGGGTTCACGACGAGCAGTACTTC. It codes for CASSVRLPTYAGVHDEQYF. The gene calls are TRBV11-2 and TRBJ2-7; tentative D call: TRBD1 (6 bases). Germline V gene sequence: CDR1 SGHAT, CDR2 FQNNGV. With 5 bases removed from V and 5 bases from J, the gap between germline ends came to 31 bases. CDR3 length: 19 residues.

This clone was found a few times. CDR3 nucleotide sequence: TGTGCCAGTAGTATGGGAGGTGGTCAGCCCCAGCATTTT. It encodes CASSMGGGQPQHF. The chain is built from TRBV19 and TRBJ1-5, with D uncertain. The CDR3 runs to 13 residues. V lost 3 bases and J lost 6, with 9 bases in between. CDR1 is LNHDA, CDR2 SQIVND, per germline (reference sequence).

V usage is TRBV3-1 (or the pseudogene TRBV3-2) and J usage is TRBJ1-2; D gene ambiguous. Trimming stripped 5 bases from V and 8 bases from J, with 12 bases between. CDR3 length: 12 amino acids. In germline, CDR1 is LGHDT, CDR2 YNNKEL (reference sequence). This chain's CDR3 is CASSGDPPGYTF. Written as DNA, the CDR3 is TGTGCCAGCAGCGGTGACCCGCCGGGCTACACCTTC.

The chain links TRBV7-2 to TRBJ2-7, with D perhaps matching TRBD1 (5 bases). Germline CDR1 is SGHTA and CDR2 is FQGNSA. Trimming removed 3 bases at V and 5 bases at J, with 14 bases between. CDR3 length: 14 amino acids. CDR3 protein: CASSLDTFLDEQYF. The CDR3 DNA is TGTGCCAGCAGCTTGGACACCTTCCTGGACGAGCAGTACTTC.

The genes are TRBV15 and TRBJ1-6; D unclear. In germline, CDR1 is LNHNV, CDR2 YYDKDF (reference sequence). Trimming stripped 3 bases from V and 9 bases from J, with 12 bases between. The CDR3 consists of 14 residues. The chain's CDR3 is CATSRPPNVSPLHF. The CDR3 nucleotides read TGTGCCACCAGCAGGCCCCCAAACGTTTCACCCCTCCACTTT. Complete variable domain (other parts from reference TRBV15 and TRBJ1-6): DAMVIQNPRYQVTQFGKPVTLSCSQTLNHNVMYWYQQKSSQAPKLLFHYYDKDFNNEADTPDNFQSRRPNTSFCFLDIRSPGLGDTAMYLCATSRPPNVSPLHFGNGTRLTVT.

This chain joins TRBV12-5 and TRBJ2-5, with TRBD2 matching 14 bases. Germline V lookup: CDR1 LGHNT, CDR2 FRNRAP. J was trimmed by 5 bases and V by 4 bases; bases with no gene match: 3. The CDR3 length is 15 residues. This CDR3 is CASGSGLAGDETQYF. For the CDR3, the DNA is TGTGCTAGTGGTTCGGGACTAGCGGGAGACGAGACCCAGTACTTC.

This clone was recorded a few times. V is TRBV15 and J is TRBJ1-5, with unresolved D. Germline loops: CDR1 LNHNV, CDR2 YYDKDF (reference sequence). Deletions cut 5 bases from V and 8 bases from J, with 19 bases between. This CDR3 region has 15 residues. The CDR3 nucleotides are TGTGCCACCAGCGGGCACTTTCGGGCGGGTGAGCCCCAGCATTTT. Its protein is CATSGHFRAGEPQHF.

The rearrangement joins TRBV21-1 to TRBJ2-5; the tabulated D call, TRBD2, remains unverified against the DNA. TRBV21-1 is a recognized pseudogene. The CDR3 is 15 amino acids. In DNA form, the CDR3 reads TGTGCCACGAGTACATCCGGGACTTCCCAAGAGACCCAGTACTTC. It encodes CATSTSGTSQETQYF.

The chain recombines TRBV12-3 or TRBV12-4 with TRBJ2-7; D is perhaps TRBD2 (5 bases). V gave up 3 bases and J gave up 1 base, with 7 bases separating them. There are 13 residues in the CDR3. This CDR3 reads CASSFEGSYEQYF. The CDR3 DNA is TGTGCCAGCAGTTTCGAGGGTTCCTACGAGCAGTACTTC.

The rearrangement joins TRBV28 to TRBJ1-2; TRBD1 aligns across 9 bases. The junction had 14 bases not matched to a gene; V was cut back by 4 bases and J by 5 bases. The CDR3 is made up of 17 amino acids. Looked up from germline, CDR1 is MDHEN and CDR2 is SYDVKM. The CDR3: CASSSSGTGWPSYGYTF. CDR3 nucleotides: TGTGCCAGCAGTTCGAGCGGGACAGGGTGGCCATCATATGGCTACACCTTC.

The chain employs TRBV6-2 or TRBV6-3 and TRBJ2-1, with 10 bases matching TRBD1. After removal of 5 bases from V and 4 bases from J, the junction contained 5 bases not matched to a gene. The CDR3 runs to 15 residues. Germline-derived CDR1 and CDR2 are MNHEY and SVGEGT. This chain's CDR3 is CASSRDRGNYNEQFF. Written as DNA, the CDR3 is TGTGCCAGCAGTCGGGACAGGGGAAATTACAATGAGCAGTTCTTC.

The J gene is TRBJ1-6, the V gene TRBV6-1; D remains ambiguous. The CDR3 totals 14 residues. From germline, CDR1 is MNHNS and CDR2 SASEGT. V was shortened by 5 bases and J by 5 bases, with 10 bases between the two germline ends. This CDR3 reads CASSLGNNNSPLHF. The CDR3 DNA sequence: TGTGCCAGCAGTCTAGGGAATAATAATTCACCCCTCCACTTT.

The rearrangement joins TRBV7-6 to TRBJ2-5, with D unresolved. Germline V lookup: CDR1 SGHVS, CDR2 FNYEAQ. The CDR3 consists of 12 residues. Trimming removed 1 base from V and 4 bases from J, with 4 bases in between. CDR3 bases: TGTGCCAGCAGCTTAGTTGGAGAGACCCAGTACTTC. It specifies CASSLVGETQYF.

The chain combines TRBV10-2 with TRBJ1-3, with D uncertain. Trimming cost V 6 bases and J 0 bases, with 9 bases left between them. The V gene's germline CDR1 is WSHSY and CDR2 SAAADI. This CDR3 is 14 amino acids long. Here the CDR3 DNA reads TGCGCCAGCAGGGGAGATAGCTCTGGAAACACCATATATTTT. Its protein is CASRGDSSGNTIYF.

This clone was seen once. The chain links TRBV11-2 to TRBJ2-7; 11 bases line up with TRBD2. CDR1 and CDR2 (germline): SGHAT, FQNNGV. V dropped 3 bases and J dropped 1; count of bases not matched to a gene: 8. The CDR3 is 17 amino acids. The chain's CDR3 is CASSLIYGTSGSYEQYF. CDR3 nucleotide sequence: TGTGCCAGCAGCTTGATTTATGGGACTAGCGGTTCCTACGAGCAGTACTTC.

The chain joins TRBV19 to TRBJ2-1; 8 bases are shared with TRBD2. Germline loops: CDR1 LNHDA, CDR2 SQIVND (reference sequence). V shed 3 bases, J shed 8 bases, and the junction held 9 bases outside the gene matches. The CDR3 has 15 residues. The CDR3 DNA reads as TGTGCCAGTAGTATCGGGACTAGTAGGTACCATGAGCAGTTCTTC. This encodes CASSIGTSRYHEQFF.

This chain uses TRBV11-2 with TRBJ2-7; no firm D call. V was shortened by 5 bases and J by 6 bases, with 11 bases between the two germline ends. Germline V gives CDR1 SGHAT, CDR2 FQNNGV. This CDR3 comprises 12 residues. The DNA for the CDR3 is TGTGCCAGCAGCCCGAACCTCCGCGAGCAGTACTTC. Translated: CASSPNLREQYF.

This clone has just one count. Other DNA variants within this sample encode the same CDR3. The chain couples TRBV28 to TRBJ1-5, with D uncertain. The CDR3 is 14 residues long. Germline V gene sequence: CDR1 MDHEN, CDR2 SYDVKM. Trimming took 3 bases from V and 1 from J, leaving 7 bases between them. The CDR3 here is CASSFGRSNQPQHF. The CDR3 bases are TGTGCCAGCAGTTTTGGGAGAAGCAATCAGCCCCAGCATTTT.

This chain uses TRBV2 with TRBJ2-6; D may be TRBD2 (6 bases). Germline CDR1 is SNHLY and CDR2 is FYNNEI. This CDR3 has 15 amino acids. The germline V and J ends were trimmed by 4 bases and 2 bases, with 9 bases remaining between them. CDR3 residues: CASSGGVPGANVLTF. The CDR3 DNA sequence: TGTGCCAGCAGTGGGGGGGTTCCTGGGGCCAACGTCCTGACTTTC.

The rearrangement uses TRBV9 and TRBJ1-2; 9 bases map to TRBD1. Germline-derived CDR1 and CDR2 are SGDLS and YYNGEE. The V gene end was trimmed by 2 bases and the J gene end by 6 bases; junction bases not matched to a gene: 2. The CDR3 covers 13 residues. This chain's CDR3 is CASSVYRGHGYTF. The CDR3 DNA is TGTGCCAGCAGCGTCTACAGGGGGCATGGCTACACCTTC.

Comments on this clone: In the same sample, other DNA sequences code for this CDR3. The chain employs TRBV7-9 and TRBJ1-3; a weak D match, TRBD1 (6 bases). The V end was cut by 5 bases, the J end by 0 bases, with 14 bases between. Germline loops: CDR1 SEHNR, CDR2 FQNEAQ (reference sequence). The CDR3 has 16 amino acids. Written as DNA, the CDR3 is TGTGCCAGCAGCCCTCGACAGGCCTCCTCTGGAAACACCATATATTTT. This sequence encodes CASSPRQASSGNTIYF.

This clone was seen a single time. The chain carries TRBV28 and TRBJ1-1; no clear D gene. CDR1 MDHEN and CDR2 SYDVKM come from the germline V gene. The CDR3 runs 15 residues. V shed 6 bases and J shed 0 bases, with 14 bases lying between them. The CDR3: CASSVWTGMNTEAFF. The CDR3 DNA follows: TGTGCCAGCAGCGTGTGGACGGGCATGAACACTGAAGCTTTCTTT.

The genes are TRBV28 and TRBJ2-7; D call uncertain. Germline values: CDR1 MDHEN, CDR2 SYDVKM. The CDR3 is 13 amino acids. The germline V and J ends were trimmed by 1 base and 6 bases, with 10 bases remaining between them. Here the CDR3 DNA reads TGTGCCAGCAGTTTATTGGAAGGAGCCGAGCAGTACTTC. It specifies CASSLLEGAEQYF.

Comments on this clone: Other DNA sequences in this sample translate to the same CDR3. This sequence joins TRBV18 and TRBJ1-5; TRBD1 matches at 7 bases. The CDR3 is made up of 14 amino acids. Looked up from germline, CDR1 is KGHSH and CDR2 is LQKENI. The ends lost 2 bases at V and 2 bases at J; junction bases unmatched: 0. The CDR3 DNA reads as TGTGCCAGCTCACCAGACAGGGGCAATCAGCCCCAGCATTTT. Protein product: CASSPDRGNQPQHF.